This T cell receptor beta chain is from a study of shared clonotypes between healthy human individuals. V trimming: 2 bases; J trimming: 7 bases; junction bases outside the gene matches: 2. The germline V gene has CDR1 MNHNY and CDR2 SVGAGI (reference sequence). This CDR3 is built from 14 residues. Every subset's genomic DNA went evenly onto several immunoSEQ plates. Assay: immunoSEQ multiplex PCR; the TCRdb copy retains only in-frame clones and omits some. The table shows about 490,000 clones, with roughly four fifths occurring only once. This clone appeared many times. Other DNA sequences within the sample encode an identical CDR3. Those who donated were healthy HIV-negative adults, with no recent acute infections or vaccinations reported.

The J gene is TRBJ1-4, the V gene TRBV6-6, with 9 bases lining up with TRBD1. Sequenced: PBMCs. The TCR originated in a woman in her forties in good health. Some clones in this sample may be carry-over from other donors' samples. CDR3 sequence: CASSYGTGLEKLFF. CDR3 bases: TGTGCCAGCAGTTACGGGACAGGGCTTGAAAAACTGTTTTTT.